The subject of this entry is one T cell receptor (beta chain). Its antigen remains unknown. A single record per CDR3 protein comes from TCRdb applying MiXCR to the 5' RACE reads. The repertoire holds over 500,000 distinct CDR3 sequences, with 15% to 20% as singletons. This sample is drawn from a study of T-cell memory formation after mild COVID-19. Study-level background: TCR clusters were largely donor specific.

J gave up 6 bases and V 6 bases, and 13 bases lay outside the gene matches. Germline V gene data show CDR1 as MNHEY and CDR2 as SMNVEV (reference sequence). CDR3 length: 17 amino acids. Study-level points and caveats: Clones contracting across day 15 to 85 had a balanced CD4/CD8 profile; later expanding clones leaned CD4+. Contracting CD8+ clones were enriched in EMRA, CD4+ mainly in CM and EM.

The chain carries TRBV27 and TRBJ2-2, with 10 bases that match TRBD1. The receptor was isolated from an adult woman who had mild COVID-19 (a few samples of this study predate the infection). Cell type and time point are not known. Sequences were obtained from PBMCs or a T cell subset sorted from them (not recorded which). In DNA, the CDR3 is TGTGCCAGCAGCAGCATCCTCGCGGGGACAGGGGCCGGGGAGCTGTTTTTT. Translation: CASSSILAGTGAGELFF.